The rows below give T cell receptor beta chains drawn from one sample of a study of CD8 T cells in ankylosing spondylitis. TCRdb re-called the 5' RACE reads with MiXCR, one entry per CDR3 protein. The sample includes some 200,000 distinct CDR3 sequences, roughly 20% of them seen just once. Sequenced sample: blood, either unsorted or a sorted T cell fraction (not recorded which). The receptors derive from a male donor between 10 and 30 years old with ankylosing spondylitis or in good health (not recorded which). CDR3s include the opening cysteine and the closing phenylalanine or tryptophan. Each record gives: V gene, J gene, clone size, D gene, CDR3 DNA, CDR3 protein. The D gene is left open where the match is weak. The size of a clone is reported for some rows only, either as once, few or many, or as a class for expanded clones.

TRBV27	TRBJ2-1	many	NA	TGTGCCAGCAGTTTATCCTCTAGTAGGGATGAGCAGTTCTTC	CASSLSSSRDEQFF
TRBV7-9	TRBJ2-2	NA	TRBD1	TGTGCCAGCCGGGGGACAGGGAACAACACCGGGGAGCTGTTTTTT	CASRGTGNNTGELFF
TRBV29-1	TRBJ2-2	many	TRBD2	TGCAGCGCCAGGGAGGGGAGGATCGGGGGCACCGGGGAGCTGTTTTTT	CSAREGRIGGTGELFF
TRBV29-1	TRBJ2-3	many	NA	TGCAGCGTCCCGACGGAGAGCACATATACGCAGTATTTT	CSVPTESTYTQYF
TRBV24-1	TRBJ2-5	many	NA	TGTGCCACCAGTGATCCAGACGGGACCGGGCCGGCGCAGACCCAGTACTTC	CATSDPDGTGPAQTQYF
TRBV6-6	TRBJ2-5	once	TRBD2	TGTGCCAGCAGTCACCCGACTAGCGGCCAAGAGACCCAGTACTTC	CASSHPTSGQETQYF
TRBV11-2	TRBJ2-3	many	TRBD2	TGTGCCAGCAGCCACCCCGGGACTAGAGCCACAGATACGCAGTATTTT	CASSHPGTRATDTQYF
TRBV9	TRBJ2-3	many	TRBD2	TGTGCCAGCAGCGCCGCGGGACTAGCGGGCACAGATACGCAGTATTTT	CASSAAGLAGTDTQYF
TRBV5-4	TRBJ2-2	many	TRBD2	TGTGCCAGCAGCCTGCCACACCTAGCGGGTGCCGGGGAGCTGTTTTTT	CASSLPHLAGAGELFF
TRBV2	TRBJ1-5	many	NA	TGTGCCAGCAGTGAGTCTAGCAATCAGCCCCAGCATTTT	CASSESSNQPQHF
TRBV11-3	TRBJ1-1	many	NA	TGTGCCAGCAGCTTAGGTTCTGGCGGCAGTTCGGCTTTCTTT	CASSLGSGGSSAFF
TRBV7-9	TRBJ2-1	few	TRBD2	TGTGCCAGCAGCCCAAGACTAGCGGAGCACAATGAGCAGTTCTTC	CASSPRLAEHNEQFF
TRBV7-3	TRBJ2-2	NA	TRBD2	TGTGCCAGCAGCTACCCCGAGACTAGCGGGACAGACACCGGGGAGCTGTTTTTT	CASSYPETSGTDTGELFF
TRBV24-1	TRBJ2-1	many	TRBD2	TGTGCCACCAGTGAACCTCGACTAGCGGCCTACAATGAGCAGTTCTTC	CATSEPRLAAYNEQFF
TRBV18	TRBJ2-7	NA	TRBD1	TGTGCCAGCTGCCCACAGGGGGATCCCTACGAGCAGTACTTC	CASCPQGDPYEQYF
TRBV19	TRBJ2-5	many	NA	TGTGCCAGTAGTATAGAGGGGTGGGGTGAGACCCAGTACTTC	CASSIEGWGETQYF
TRBV5-8	TRBJ2-4	many	TRBD1	TGTGCCAGCAGCTCCGGACAGGGGGGTAACATTCAGTACTTC	CASSSGQGGNIQYF
TRBV19	TRBJ1-4	once	NA	TGTGCCAGCCAAAAACTTAATGAAAAACTGTTTTTT	CASQKLNEKLFF
TRBV20-1	TRBJ2-3	many	NA	TGCAGTGCTAGAGATATGAATACGCAGTATTTT	CSARDMNTQYF
TRBV20-1	TRBJ2-1	many	NA	TGCAGTGCTAGTCGAGAGATTGAACTTGGGGACTACAATGAGCAGTTCTTC	CSASREIELGDYNEQFF
TRBV11-1	TRBJ1-2	many	NA	TGTGCCAGCAGCTTACTGGCCGAGGGGAGCTACACCTTC	CASSLLAEGSYTF
TRBV18	TRBJ2-1	many	NA	TGTGCCAGCTCACCCCCAGCGTCATTATCCTACAATGAGCAGTTCTTC	CASSPPASLSYNEQFF
TRBV27	TRBJ2-7	many	NA	TGTGCCAGCTCCTTCGGGGACAACATCTACGAGCAGTACTTC	CASSFGDNIYEQYF
TRBV6-6	TRBJ2-1	NA	NA	TGTGCCAGCAGTCATACCCCGAAGATAGCGGTTAGCTCCTACAATGAGCAGTTCTTC	CASSHTPKIAVSSYNEQFF
TRBV24-1	TRBJ2-1	many	TRBD1	TGTGCCACCAGTGGACAGGGGGCTAGGGTTGAGCAGTTCTTC	CATSGQGARVEQFF
TRBV6-5	TRBJ1-1	NA	NA	TGTGCCAGCACCCTTCAAGGAACTGAAGCTTTCTTT	CASTLQGTEAFF
TRBV4-1	TRBJ2-1	NA	TRBD2	TGCGCCAGCAGCCAACAACTAGCGGGAGATCTCTACAATGAGCAGTTCTTC	CASSQQLAGDLYNEQFF
TRBV12-3/TRBV12-4	TRBJ2-5	many	NA	TGTGCCAGCAGTTTAGCGGCGGAAGAGACCCAGTACTTC	CASSLAAEETQYF
TRBV14	TRBJ2-1	many	NA	TGTGCCAGCAGCCAAGGAGCAAGGGGGAATGAGCAGTTCTTC	CASSQGARGNEQFF
TRBV12-3/TRBV12-4	TRBJ1-5	few	NA	TGTGCCAGCAGTTTAAGTTTCTGGGATCAAGGTAGCAATCAGCCCCAGCATTTT	CASSLSFWDQGSNQPQHF
TRBV7-9	TRBJ1-6	few	NA	TGTGCCAGCAGCTTCAGTCAGGCTCCCAATTCACCCCTCCACTTT	CASSFSQAPNSPLHF
TRBV7-6	TRBJ1-5	many	NA	TGTGCCAGCAGCTTAGGATGGACTCAGCCCCAGCATTTT	CASSLGWTQPQHF
TRBV3-1	TRBJ2-2	many	NA	TGTGCCAGCAGCCAAGATTACAGGGACGACACCGGGGAGCTGTTTTTT	CASSQDYRDDTGELFF
TRBV3-1	TRBJ2-5	many	NA	TGTGCCAGCAGCCAAGACGTCGGGAGTGAGACCCAGTACTTC	CASSQDVGSETQYF
TRBV29-1	TRBJ2-7	many	NA	TGCAGCGTTGAAGGGGACGGTAACTCCTACGAGCAGTACTTC	CSVEGDGNSYEQYF
TRBV11-3	TRBJ1-1	few	NA	TGTGCCAGCAGCATCTGGAGGATGACTGAAGCTTTCTTT	CASSIWRMTEAFF
TRBV29-1	TRBJ2-3	NA	TRBD2	TGCAGCGTTCCGCCCTATCGGGAGGGAACAGATACGCAGTATTTT	CSVPPYREGTDTQYF
TRBV7-9	TRBJ2-1	many	TRBD2	TGTGCCAGCAGTCAAGCAGGTAGCGGGAGGGGTAATGAGCAGTTCTTC	CASSQAGSGRGNEQFF
TRBV20-1	TRBJ2-2	NA	NA	TGCAGTGCCAGGGACGGGTACACCGGGGAGCTGTTTTTT	CSARDGYTGELFF
TRBV12-3/TRBV12-4	TRBJ1-4	many	NA	NA	CASSFLAGGERKLFF
TRBV20-1	TRBJ1-2	many	NA	TGCAGTGCTGGGGGGCAGGGGACCGACTATGGCTACACCTTC	CSAGGQGTDYGYTF
TRBV15	TRBJ1-5	many	NA	TGTGCCACCAGCAGAGCGGGGGGCGGTCAGCCCCAGCATTTT	CATSRAGGGQPQHF
TRBV12-3/TRBV12-4	TRBJ2-1	NA	NA	TGTGCCAGCAGTCATTCGTCCGGGCATTCCTACAATGAGCAGTTCTTC	CASSHSSGHSYNEQFF
TRBV12-3/TRBV12-4	TRBJ2-7	many	NA	TGTGCCAGCAGTTTAGGACAGCCGTACGAGCAGTACTTC	CASSLGQPYEQYF
TRBV6-1	TRBJ2-5	many	TRBD2	TGTGCCAGCAGGGAATTAGGACTAGCGGGGGGCCAAGAGACCCAGTACTTC	CASRELGLAGGQETQYF
TRBV20-1	TRBJ2-7	many	NA	TGCAGTGCGGTTCTCGTGGTTAGACTACACGAGCAGTACTTC	CSAVLVVRLHEQYF
TRBV2	TRBJ2-1	few	TRBD2	TGTGCCAGCAGTGTGGGACTAGCGGGAGCTTGG	CASSVGLAGAW
TRBV7-2	TRBJ2-3	many	NA	TGTGCCAGCAGCTTACTAGCGGGACAGGAGTATTTT	CASSLLAGQEYF
TRBV6-5	TRBJ2-1	many	NA	TGTGCCAGCAGAAGCAGCTCCTACAATGAGCAGTTCTTC	CASRSSSYNEQFF